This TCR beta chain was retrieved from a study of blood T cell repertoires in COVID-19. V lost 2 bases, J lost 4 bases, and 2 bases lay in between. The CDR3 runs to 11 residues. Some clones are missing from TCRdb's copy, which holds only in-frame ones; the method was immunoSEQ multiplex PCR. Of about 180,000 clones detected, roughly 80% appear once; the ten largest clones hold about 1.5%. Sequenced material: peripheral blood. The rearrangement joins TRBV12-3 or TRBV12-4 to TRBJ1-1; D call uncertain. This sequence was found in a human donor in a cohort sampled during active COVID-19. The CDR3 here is CASSLRTEAFF. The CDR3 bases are TGTGCCAGCAGTTTACGCACTGAAGCTTTCTTT.